A selection of T cell receptor beta chains follows, all from one sample in a study of shared clonotypes between healthy human individuals. Assay used: immunoSEQ multiplex PCR; TCRdb lists only in-frame clones, some missing. The data contain more than 400,000 clones, 81% of them singletons. Sample: PBMCs. The receptors were gathered from a woman aged 40 to 55 in good health. Some clones in this sample may be carry-over from other donors' samples. Both conserved end residues are part of each CDR3. The D gene is left open where the match is weak. Some rows mark clone size as missing; the rest say once, few, many or name a class of expanded clone.

abundance	j_gene	v_gene	d_gene	CDR3aa	CDR3nt
once	TRBJ2-7	TRBV2	TRBD2	CASKLADYYEQYF	TGTGCCAGCAAACTAGCGGACTACTACGAGCAGTACTTC
.	TRBJ1-1	TRBV7-8	.	CASSLIQGDTEAFF	TGTGCCAGCAGCTTAATCCAGGGTGACACTGAAGCTTTCTTT
.	TRBJ1-4	TRBV6-5	TRBD1	CASSPDRAHNEKLFF	TGTGCCAGCAGCCCAGACAGGGCCCATAATGAAAAACTGTTTTTT
.	TRBJ2-7	TRBV28	TRBD1	CASSLGTVRSYEQYF	TGTGCCAGCAGTTTAGGGACAGTACGCTCCTACGAGCAGTACTTC
.	TRBJ2-3	TRBV5-1	TRBD1	CASSPWVTGGSDTQYF	TGCGCCAGCAGCCCGTGGGTGACAGGGGGCTCTGATACGCAGTATTTT
.	TRBJ2-1	TRBV10-3	.	CAISESQGFDEQFF	TGTGCCATCAGTGAGTCCCAGGGATTCGATGAGCAGTTCTTC
.	TRBJ2-1	TRBV13	TRBD2	CASSRPGLAYGSYNEQFF	TGTGCCAGCAGCCGACCGGGACTAGCGTACGGCTCCTACAATGAGCAGTTCTTC
.	TRBJ2-3	TRBV7-8	.	CASSHRQGTDTQYF	TGTGCCAGCAGCCATCGACAGGGCACAGATACGCAGTATTTT
.	TRBJ2-6	TRBV29-1	.	CSVEGAGANVLTF	TGCAGCGTTGAAGGGGCTGGGGCCAACGTCCTGACTTTC
few	TRBJ2-7	TRBV4-3	.	CASSQSGAAEQYF	TGCGCCAGCAGCCAATCAGGGGCAGCCGAGCAGTACTTC
few	TRBJ1-5	TRBV5-8	.	CASSFMGFGQPQHF	TGTGCCAGCAGCTTTATGGGGTTTGGTCAGCCCCAGCATTTT
.	TRBJ2-1	TRBV29-1	TRBD2	CSVEDRHRGVAGGPSEEQFF	TGCAGCGTTGAAGATCGTCACAGGGGCGTAGCGGGAGGGCCCTCAGAGGAGCAGTTCTTC
once	TRBJ2-2	TRBV29-1	.	CSVDEQGNTGELFF	TGCAGCGTTGACGAACAGGGCAACACCGGGGAGCTGTTTTTT
once	TRBJ1-1	TRBV21-1	.	CASSKEGGMRGRSTEAFF	TGTGCCAGCAGCAAAGAGGGGGGAATGAGGGGGCGCAGCACTGAAGCTTTCTTT
.	TRBJ2-6	TRBV6-4	.	CASSEGFGANVLTF	TGTGCCAGCAGTGAGGGGTTTGGGGCCAACGTCCTGACTTTC
.	TRBJ1-2	TRBV7-2	.	CASSIGFSQGIGYGYTF	TGTGCCAGCAGTATAGGGTTTTCACAGGGTATCGGCTATGGCTACACCTTC
.	TRBJ2-3	TRBV6-5	.	CASSSGFSTDTQYF	TGTGCCAGCAGCAGTGGGTTCAGCACAGATACGCAGTATTTT
.	TRBJ2-1	TRBV10-3	TRBD1	CAISPGTGGSYNEQFF	TGTGCCATCAGTCCCGGGACAGGGGGGTCCTACAATGAGCAGTTCTTC
.	TRBJ2-7	TRBV9	.	CASSETGSFHEQYF	TGTGCCAGCAGCGAGACGGGTTCGTTCCACGAGCAGTACTTC
few	TRBJ1-4	TRBV6-5	.	CASSYAAGEEKLFF	TGTGCCAGCAGTTACGCTGCTGGGGAGGAAAAACTGTTTTTT
.	TRBJ2-1	TRBV30	.	CAWSKGYNEQFF	TGTGCCTGGAGTAAGGGATACAATGAGCAGTTCTTC
.	TRBJ2-1	TRBV11-3	TRBD1	CASSTGTGLDEQFF	TGTGCCAGCAGCACCGGGACAGGGTTGGATGAGCAGTTCTTC
.	TRBJ2-7	TRBV2	TRBD2	CASSGTSGTLPYEQYF	TGTGCCAGCAGTGGGACTAGCGGGACACTTCCCTACGAGCAGTACTTC